This T cell receptor (beta chain) was captured by sequencing in a study of blood T cell repertoires in COVID-19. Study-wide context: Samples representing acute and convalescent COVID-19 were sourced from the United States, Italy and Spain.

This CDR3 is built from 17 residues. The germline V gene encodes CDR1 MNHNS and CDR2 SASEGT. V shed 2 bases and J 3 bases; nucleotides not matched to a gene: 10. The method was immunoSEQ multiplex PCR; TCRdb's version includes in-frame clones alone and lacks a portion of them. Among roughly 100,000 clones listed, approximately 86% were seen once. Material: peripheral blood. The TCR was taken from a man aged 50 to 59 with active or convalescent COVID-19. The chain employs TRBV6-1 and TRBJ2-5, with 9 bases that match TRBD1. This CDR3 is CASSEIGQGTPKETQYF. As DNA, the CDR3 is TGTGCCAGCAGTGAAATAGGACAGGGGACACCTAAAGAGACCCAGTACTTC.